Sequencing of this T cell receptor delta chain was carried out in a study of gamma-delta T cells after stem cell transplantation. TCRdb reanalysed the RT-PCR reads via CATT. The sample contains 11,000 to 15,000 delta-chain clones, more than 30% of which appear only once. The CDR3 extends over 16 amino acids. Per germline, CDR1 TSWWSYY and CDR2 QGS. Trimming removed 4 bases from V and 0 bases from J; junction bases left unmatched: 8. The sample consisted of gamma-delta T cells. The sequence was obtained from a human donor. It is not recorded whose cells these are; they may come from a transplant donor. The chain is built from TRDV1 and TRDJ1, with TRDD3 matching over 7 bases. The CDR3 nucleotides read TGTGCTCTTGGGGTACGGCTGGGGGGATACACCGATAAACTCATCTTT. Protein sequence: CALGVRLGGYTDKLIF.